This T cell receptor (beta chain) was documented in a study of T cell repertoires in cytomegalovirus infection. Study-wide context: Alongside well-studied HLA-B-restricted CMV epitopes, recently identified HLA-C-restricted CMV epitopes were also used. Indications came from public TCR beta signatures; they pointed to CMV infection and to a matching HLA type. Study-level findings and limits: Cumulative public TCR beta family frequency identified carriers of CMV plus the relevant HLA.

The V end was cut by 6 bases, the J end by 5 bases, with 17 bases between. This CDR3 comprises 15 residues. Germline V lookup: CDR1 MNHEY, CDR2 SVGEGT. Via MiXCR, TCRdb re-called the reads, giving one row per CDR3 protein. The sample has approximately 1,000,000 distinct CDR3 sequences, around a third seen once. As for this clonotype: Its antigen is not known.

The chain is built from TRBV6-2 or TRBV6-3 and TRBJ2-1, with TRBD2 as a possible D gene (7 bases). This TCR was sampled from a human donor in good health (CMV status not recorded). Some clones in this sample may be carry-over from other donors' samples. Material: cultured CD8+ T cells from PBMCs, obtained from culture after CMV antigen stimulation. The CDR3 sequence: CASSPWGGPDNEQFF. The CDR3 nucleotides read TGTGCCAGCAGCCCCTGGGGGGGGCCAGACAATGAGCAGTTCTTC.